The next 26 T cell receptor beta chains were all read from a single sample in a study of blood T cell repertoires in COVID-19. The method was immunoSEQ multiplex PCR; TCRdb's version includes in-frame clones alone and lacks a portion of them. The repertoire consists of 270,000 or so clones, with roughly 81% occurring once and the leading ten covering less than 8.5%. Material: PBMCs or T cells enriched from blood (not recorded which). These receptors came from a woman between 45 and 65 years old who had been exposed to COVID-19.

The count of this clone is one. V gene TRBV28 combines with J gene TRBJ2-5; D might be TRBD2 (7 bases). The V end lost 5 bases, the J end lost 5 bases, and 18 bases lay between the germline ends. CDR1 is MDHEN, CDR2 SYDVKM, per germline. The CDR3 loop spans 15 amino acids. In DNA, the CDR3 is TGTGCCAGCAGTCCCCGGTGGGGAGGGGGGGAGACCCAGTACTTC. It translates to CASSPRWGGGETQYF.

This clone appeared a single time. The chain employs TRBV9 and TRBJ1-1; no reliable D call. Germline-derived CDR1 and CDR2 are SGDLS and YYNGEE. The CDR3 runs to 16 residues. V was shortened by 4 bases and J by 4 bases, with 20 bases between the two germline ends. The CDR3, as DNA: TGTGCCAGCAGCCATTCTCGGGCAGAAGGGAGCACTGAAGCTTTCTTT. Protein product: CASSHSRAEGSTEAFF.

The rearrangement uses TRBV12-3 or TRBV12-4 and TRBJ1-2; weak D call: TRBD1 (6 bases). The germline V and J ends were trimmed by 8 bases and 6 bases, with 16 bases remaining between them. CDR3 length: 13 residues. The CDR3 here is CASGFRGGNGYTF. CDR3 nucleotides: TGTGCCAGCGGCTTCAGGGGAGGGAATGGCTACACCTTC.

The rearrangement joins TRBV5-4 to TRBJ2-1; 8 nucleotides align to TRBD1. This CDR3 is 13 amino acids long. Germline CDR1 and CDR2: SGHNT and YYREEE (reference sequence). The ends lost 5 bases at V and 7 bases at J; junction bases unmatched: 5. This CDR3 is CASRPTGVNEQFF. CDR3 coding DNA: TGTGCCAGCAGGCCGACAGGGGTGAATGAGCAGTTCTTC.

The chain uses TRBV5-6 and TRBJ1-6; D perhaps matches TRBD1 (6 bases). Trimming left V 4 bases short and J 7 bases short, with 12 bases between. The CDR3 sequence is 14 residues long. The germline CDR1 and CDR2 sequences are SGHDT and YYEEEE. The CDR3 bases are TGTGCCAGCAGCCCGGGACACCTCAATTCACCCCTCCACTTT. Its protein is CASSPGHLNSPLHF.

The chain uses TRBV11-3 and TRBJ2-2; perhaps TRBD2 as D (6 bases). The germline gives CDR1 SGHNT, CDR2 YENEEA. Deletions cut 5 bases from V and 6 bases from J, with 13 bases between. The CDR3 covers 14 residues. CDR3 region: CASSPPGSPGELFF. The DNA of the CDR3 is TGTGCCAGCAGCCCGCCCGGGAGTCCCGGGGAGCTGTTTTTT. Full variable domain (rest looked up from reference TRBV11-3 and TRBJ2-2): EAGVVQSPRYKIIEKKQPVAFWCNPISGHNTLYWYLQNLGQGPELLIRYENEEAVDDSQLPKDRFSAERLKGVDSTLKIQPAELGDSAVYLCASSPPGSPGELFFGEGSRLTVL.

The chain employs TRBV5-1 and TRBJ1-1; TRBD1 aligns across 7 bases. The ends lost 4 bases at V and 5 bases at J; junction bases unmatched: 5. The germline gives CDR1 SGHRS, CDR2 YFSETQ. The CDR3 covers 13 residues. The CDR3 DNA reads TGCGCCAGCAGCATCCTGACAGGGACTGAAGCTTTCTTT. Translation gives CASSILTGTEAFF.

V gene TRBV10-3 combines with J gene TRBJ2-2; 7 bases are shared with TRBD2. Germline assignment: CDR1 ENHRY and CDR2 SYGVKD. This CDR3 is 14 amino acids long. The junction had 5 bases not matched to a gene; V was cut back by 4 bases and J by 6 bases. The CDR3 nucleotides are TGTGCCATCAGTGGGGAAGCGGGGTCCGGGGAGCTGTTTTTT. Translation gives CAISGEAGSGELFF.

V is TRBV3-1 (or the pseudogene TRBV3-2) and J is TRBJ1-1, with no clear D. Per the germline V gene, CDR1 is LGHDT and CDR2 is YNNKEL (reference sequence). Trimming took 4 bases from V and 10 from J, leaving 13 bases between them. The CDR3 loop spans 12 amino acids. The CDR3 loop is CASSLRGEGAFF. As DNA, the CDR3 is TGTGCCAGCAGCCTCCGCGGGGAGGGAGCTTTCTTT.

This clone was recorded only once. This rearrangement joins TRBV6-5 to TRBJ2-1; 8 nucleotides align to TRBD1. The germline gives CDR1 MNHEY, CDR2 SVGAGI. The trim removed 6 bases at V and 1 base at J, leaving 2 bases unmatched. This CDR3 spans 14 amino acids. The CDR3 sequence is CASRTGGSYNEQFF. In nucleotides, the CDR3 is TGTGCCAGCAGAACAGGGGGGTCCTACAATGAGCAGTTCTTC.

The V and J genes are TRBV11-2 and TRBJ1-4; no clear D. V was pared by 4 bases and J by 7 bases, with 13 bases between. The V gene's germline CDR1 is SGHAT and CDR2 FQNNGV. The CDR3 consists of 14 residues. The CDR3 DNA sequence: TGTGCCAGCAGCTCTTTGAGGGAGAGTGAAAAACTGTTTTTT. It translates to CASSSLRESEKLFF. The whole variable domain, remainder taken from reference TRBV11-2 and TRBJ1-4, is EAGVAQSPRYKIIEKRQSVAFWCNPISGHATLYWYQQILGQGPKLLIQFQNNGVVDDSQLPKDRFSAERLKGVDSTLKIQPAKLEDSAVYLCASSSLRESEKLFFGSGTQLSVL.

This clone showed up just once. This chain uses TRBV5-1 with TRBJ2-1, with 10 bases lining up with TRBD2. The CDR3 is 17 residues long. Trimming at V came to 0 bases and at J to 6 bases, leaving 9 bases not matched to a gene. Germline CDR1 reads SGHRS; CDR2 reads YFSETQ. The CDR3 DNA is TGCGCCAGCAGCTTGGAGCTAGCGGGGGCCGGTAGCAATGAGCAGTTCTTC. Amino acid sequence: CASSLELAGAGSNEQFF.

The chain is built from TRBV28 and TRBJ1-2; 7 bases map to TRBD1. V was pared by 4 bases and J by 10 bases, with 9 bases of the junction left unmatched. The germline CDR1 and CDR2 sequences are MDHEN and SYDVKM. The CDR3 loop spans 13 amino acids. The CDR3 DNA reads as TGTGCCAGCAGTTCTCCGGGACAGACGATCTACACCTTC. Amino acids: CASSSPGQTIYTF.

The chain links TRBV12-3 or TRBV12-4 to TRBJ2-7; 7 bases are a match to TRBD1. This CDR3 is built from 13 residues. The ends lost 6 bases at V and 3 bases at J; junction bases unmatched: 5. This CDR3 is CASRAGGFYEQYF. The CDR3 coding sequence is TGTGCCAGCAGGGCAGGGGGATTCTACGAGCAGTACTTC.

The DNA of the CDR3 is TGTGCCAGCAGCTCCGAGGATTTTTATGGCTACACCTTC. This sequence encodes CASSSEDFYGYTF. The chain couples TRBV7-9 to TRBJ1-2; unclear D gene. V lost 4 bases and J 5 bases, leaving 11 bases between the germline ends. The germline gives CDR1 SEHNR, CDR2 FQNEAQ (reference sequence). This CDR3 has 13 amino acids.

V is TRBV11-2 and J is TRBJ1-1; tentatively, D is TRBD1 (5 bases). CDR1 SGHAT and CDR2 FQNNGV come from the germline V gene. This CDR3 comprises 11 residues. V was clipped by 5 bases and J by 10 bases, with 11 bases between them. The CDR3 DNA reads TGTGCCAGCAGCATGGACGGGGGAGCTTTCTTT. Protein product: CASSMDGGAFF.

J is TRBJ1-6 and V is TRBV19; D may be TRBD1 (5 bases). The V gene's germline CDR1 is LNHDA and CDR2 SQIVND (reference sequence). CDR3 length: 16 residues. The V gene lost 0 bases and the J gene lost 7 bases, with 13 bases spanning the gap. The CDR3 region is CASSIDQGLGNSPLHF. The CDR3 DNA follows: TGTGCCAGTAGTATAGATCAGGGACTGGGAAATTCACCCCTCCACTTT.

The chain is built from TRBV28 and TRBJ1-1, with TRBD1 matching over 8 bases. V lost 2 bases and J lost 8; bases outside the gene matches: 4. The length of the CDR3 is 13 residues. The V gene's germline CDR1 is MDHEN and CDR2 SYDVKM. Written as DNA, the CDR3 is TGTGCCAGCAGTTTAGGGGACAGGATCGAAGCTTTCTTT. Protein product: CASSLGDRIEAFF. Full variable domain (rest looked up from reference TRBV28 and TRBJ1-1): DVKVTQSSRYLVKRTGEKVFLECVQDMDHENMFWYRQDPGLGLRLIYFSYDVKMKEKGDIPEGYSVSREKKERFSLILESASTNQTSMYLCASSLGDRIEAFFGQGTRLTVV.

This rearrangement joins TRBV24-1 to TRBJ2-5, with 8 bases lining up with TRBD1. This CDR3 has 15 amino acids. The J segment lost 1 base and the V segment lost 4 bases, leaving 4 bases of the junction unmatched. CDR1 and CDR2 from the germline V gene are KGHDR and SFDVKD. In nucleotides, the CDR3 is TGTGCCACCAGTGACCCACAGGGGGTCCAAGAGACCCAGTACTTC. Its translation: CATSDPQGVQETQYF.

This rearrangement joins TRBV6-5 to TRBJ1-3, with 9 nucleotides matching TRBD1. The CDR3 extends over 15 amino acids. The trim removed 0 bases at V and 4 bases at J, leaving 1 base unmatched. Germline V gene sequence: CDR1 MNHEY, CDR2 SVGAGI. The CDR3: CASSYSGQGGNTIYF. In nucleotides, the CDR3 is TGTGCCAGCAGTTACTCGGGACAGGGAGGAAACACCATATATTTT.

This chain uses TRBV7-9 with TRBJ1-1; TRBD1 is a possible D gene (6 bases). Germline assignment: CDR1 SEHNR and CDR2 FQNEAQ (reference sequence). The CDR3 loop spans 13 amino acids. V shed 6 bases and J shed 8 bases, with 16 bases lying between them. DNA of the CDR3: TGTGCCAGCAGTTTGGATGTGGGGACAGAAGCTTTCTTT. It translates to CASSLDVGTEAFF.

The gene calls are TRBV18 and TRBJ1-3, with 12 bases matching TRBD1. With V trimmed by 3 bases and J by 0 bases, 9 bases remained unmatched. This CDR3 has 19 amino acids. The germline V gene has CDR1 KGHSH and CDR2 LQKENI. CDR3 amino acids: CASSPPGQGAGDSGNTIYF. In DNA, the CDR3 is TGTGCCAGCTCACCGCCGGGACAGGGGGCCGGGGACTCTGGAAACACCATATATTTT.

V usage is TRBV7-2 and J usage is TRBJ1-2; D is undetermined. Germline CDR1 is SGHTA and CDR2 is FQGNSA. V was clipped by 0 bases and J by 3 bases, with 8 bases between them. The CDR3 has 14 amino acids. For the CDR3, the DNA is TGTGCCAGCAGCTTAGCACCGGAGGACTATGGCTACACCTTC. Translated, it gives CASSLAPEDYGYTF.

J is TRBJ1-1 and V is TRBV10-2; D is unclear. CDR1 WSHSY and CDR2 SAAADI come from the germline V gene. The germline V and J ends were trimmed by 6 bases and 4 bases, with 12 bases remaining between them. This CDR3 is built from 13 residues. CDR3 bases: TGCGCCAGCAGGGACGCCCGGGGCACTGAAGCTTTCTTT. This codes for CASRDARGTEAFF.

The chain uses TRBV15 and TRBJ2-1; 9 positions agree with TRBD1. The CDR3 runs to 15 residues. Germline-derived CDR1 and CDR2 are LNHNV and YYDKDF (reference sequence). Losses at the gene ends were 1 base for V and 7 bases for J; bases not matched to a gene: 5. CDR3: CATSRGDRAMNEQFF. CDR3 sequence (DNA): TGTGCCACCAGCAGAGGGGACAGGGCCATGAATGAGCAGTTCTTC.

CDR3 amino acids: CASSRTGIDEQFF. CDR3 coding DNA: TGTGCCAGCAGTAGAACAGGGATCGATGAGCAGTTCTTC. J is TRBJ2-1 and V is TRBV6-5, with a possible D match to TRBD1 (6 bases). CDR1 is MNHEY and CDR2 is SVGAGI in the germline V gene. V shed 5 bases and J shed 8 bases, with 13 bases lying between them. The CDR3 is 13 amino acids.